This T cell receptor (beta chain) is drawn from a study of cytomegalovirus exposure and HLA in healthy donors. Sequenced by immunoSEQ multiplex PCR; TCRdb stores in-frame clones only, minus some. The table shows roughly 68,000 clones, with roughly 90% occurring only once. The donors formed part of the approximately 120-subject validation cohort, distinct from the roughly 630-subject first cohort. Regarding the study as a whole: Most TCRs appeared rarely, but some public TCRs recurred in many donors.

Germline V gene sequence: CDR1 KGHSH, CDR2 LQKENI. The CDR3 is made up of 14 amino acids. The V and J ends lost 3 bases and 5 bases, in that order; junction bases with no gene match: 2. Points on this clone: As yet, its antigen is unknown.

The sequencing sample was made of PBMCs. The chain links TRBV18 to TRBJ2-1; 9 bases match TRBD2. The TCR sequence derives from a woman aged 18-29 years in good health and CMV-seronegative. Here the CDR3 reads CASSPTSGNNEQFF. CDR3 bases: TGTGCCAGCTCACCGACTAGCGGAAACAATGAGCAGTTCTTC.